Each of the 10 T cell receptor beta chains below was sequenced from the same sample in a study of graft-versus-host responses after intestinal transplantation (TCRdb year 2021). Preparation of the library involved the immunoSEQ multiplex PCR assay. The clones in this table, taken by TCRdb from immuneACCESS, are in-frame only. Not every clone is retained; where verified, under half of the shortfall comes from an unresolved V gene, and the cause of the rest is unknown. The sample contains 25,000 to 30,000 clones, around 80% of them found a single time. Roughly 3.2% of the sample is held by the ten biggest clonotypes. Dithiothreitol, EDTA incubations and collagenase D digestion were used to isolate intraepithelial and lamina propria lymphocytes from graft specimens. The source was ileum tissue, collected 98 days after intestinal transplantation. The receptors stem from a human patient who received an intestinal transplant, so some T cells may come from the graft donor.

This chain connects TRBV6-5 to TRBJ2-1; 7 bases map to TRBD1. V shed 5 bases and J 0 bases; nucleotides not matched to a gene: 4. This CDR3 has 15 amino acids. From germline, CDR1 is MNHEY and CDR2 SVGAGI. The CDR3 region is CASSAYRGSYNEQFF. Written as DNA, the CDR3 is TGTGCCAGCAGTGCCTACAGGGGCTCCTACAATGAGCAGTTCTTC.

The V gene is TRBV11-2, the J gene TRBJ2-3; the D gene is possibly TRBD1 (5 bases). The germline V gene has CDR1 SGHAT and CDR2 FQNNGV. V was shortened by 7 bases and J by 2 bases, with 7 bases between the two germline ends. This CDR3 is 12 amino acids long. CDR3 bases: TGTGCCAGCAAAGGGGTCACAGATACGCAGTATTTT. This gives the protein CASKGVTDTQYF.

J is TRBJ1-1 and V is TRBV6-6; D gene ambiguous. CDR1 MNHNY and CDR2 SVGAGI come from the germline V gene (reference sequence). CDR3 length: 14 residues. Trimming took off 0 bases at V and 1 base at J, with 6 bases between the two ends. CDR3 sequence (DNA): TGTGCCAGCAGTTACTCGGTGGCGAACACTGAAGCTTTCTTT. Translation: CASSYSVANTEAFF.

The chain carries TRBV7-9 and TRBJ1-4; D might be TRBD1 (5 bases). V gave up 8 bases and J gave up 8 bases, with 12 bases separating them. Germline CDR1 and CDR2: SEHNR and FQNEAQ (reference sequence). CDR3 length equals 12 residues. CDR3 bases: TGTGCCAGCGGGACTGGCTGGGAAAAACTGTTTTTT. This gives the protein CASGTGWEKLFF.

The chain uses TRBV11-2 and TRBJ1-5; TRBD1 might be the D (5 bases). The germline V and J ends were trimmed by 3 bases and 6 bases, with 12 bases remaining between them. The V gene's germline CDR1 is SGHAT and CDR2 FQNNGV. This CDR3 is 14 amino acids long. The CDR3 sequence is CASSFGGAGQPQHF. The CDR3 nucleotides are TGTGCCAGCAGCTTTGGCGGGGCGGGTCAGCCCCAGCATTTT.

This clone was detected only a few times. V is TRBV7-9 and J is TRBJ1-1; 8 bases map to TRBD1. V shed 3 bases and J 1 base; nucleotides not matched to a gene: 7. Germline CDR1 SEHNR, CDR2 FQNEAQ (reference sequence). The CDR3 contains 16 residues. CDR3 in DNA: TGTGCCAGCAGCTTCCTTCAGGGACAGGAGAACACTGAAGCTTTCTTT. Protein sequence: CASSFLQGQENTEAFF.

The CDR3 is CASSETRTGQSTEAFF. CDR3 bases: TGTGCCAGCAGTGAAACGCGGACAGGGCAGAGCACTGAAGCTTTCTTT. This chain joins TRBV2 and TRBJ1-1, with 8 bases lining up with TRBD1. Germline V gene sequence: CDR1 SNHLY, CDR2 FYNNEI. There are 16 residues in the CDR3. With V trimmed by 2 bases and J by 4 bases, 9 bases remained unmatched.

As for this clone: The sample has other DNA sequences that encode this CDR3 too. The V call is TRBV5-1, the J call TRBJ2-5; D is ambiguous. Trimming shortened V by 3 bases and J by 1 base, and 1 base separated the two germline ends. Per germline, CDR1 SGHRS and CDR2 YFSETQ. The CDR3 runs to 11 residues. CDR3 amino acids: CASSSQETQYF. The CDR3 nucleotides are TGCGCCAGCAGCTCCCAAGAGACCCAGTACTTC.

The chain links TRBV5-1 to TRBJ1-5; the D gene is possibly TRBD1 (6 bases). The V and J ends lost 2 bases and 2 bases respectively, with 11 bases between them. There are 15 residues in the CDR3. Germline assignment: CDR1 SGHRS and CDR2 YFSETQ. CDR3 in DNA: TGCGCCAGCAGCTTCGGAGGGGGAGGCAATCAGCCCCAGCATTTT. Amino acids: CASSFGGGGNQPQHF.

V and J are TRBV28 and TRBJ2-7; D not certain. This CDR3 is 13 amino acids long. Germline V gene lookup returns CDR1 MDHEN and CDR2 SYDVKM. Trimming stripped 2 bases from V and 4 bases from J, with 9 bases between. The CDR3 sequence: CASSLLHLYEQYF. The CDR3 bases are TGTGCCAGCAGTTTACTACACCTATACGAGCAGTACTTC. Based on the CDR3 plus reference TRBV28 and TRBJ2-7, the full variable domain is DVKVTQSSRYLVKRTGEKVFLECVQDMDHENMFWYRQDPGLGLRLIYFSYDVKMKEKGDIPEGYSVSREKKERFSLILESASTNQTSMYLCASSLLHLYEQYFGPGTRLTVT.